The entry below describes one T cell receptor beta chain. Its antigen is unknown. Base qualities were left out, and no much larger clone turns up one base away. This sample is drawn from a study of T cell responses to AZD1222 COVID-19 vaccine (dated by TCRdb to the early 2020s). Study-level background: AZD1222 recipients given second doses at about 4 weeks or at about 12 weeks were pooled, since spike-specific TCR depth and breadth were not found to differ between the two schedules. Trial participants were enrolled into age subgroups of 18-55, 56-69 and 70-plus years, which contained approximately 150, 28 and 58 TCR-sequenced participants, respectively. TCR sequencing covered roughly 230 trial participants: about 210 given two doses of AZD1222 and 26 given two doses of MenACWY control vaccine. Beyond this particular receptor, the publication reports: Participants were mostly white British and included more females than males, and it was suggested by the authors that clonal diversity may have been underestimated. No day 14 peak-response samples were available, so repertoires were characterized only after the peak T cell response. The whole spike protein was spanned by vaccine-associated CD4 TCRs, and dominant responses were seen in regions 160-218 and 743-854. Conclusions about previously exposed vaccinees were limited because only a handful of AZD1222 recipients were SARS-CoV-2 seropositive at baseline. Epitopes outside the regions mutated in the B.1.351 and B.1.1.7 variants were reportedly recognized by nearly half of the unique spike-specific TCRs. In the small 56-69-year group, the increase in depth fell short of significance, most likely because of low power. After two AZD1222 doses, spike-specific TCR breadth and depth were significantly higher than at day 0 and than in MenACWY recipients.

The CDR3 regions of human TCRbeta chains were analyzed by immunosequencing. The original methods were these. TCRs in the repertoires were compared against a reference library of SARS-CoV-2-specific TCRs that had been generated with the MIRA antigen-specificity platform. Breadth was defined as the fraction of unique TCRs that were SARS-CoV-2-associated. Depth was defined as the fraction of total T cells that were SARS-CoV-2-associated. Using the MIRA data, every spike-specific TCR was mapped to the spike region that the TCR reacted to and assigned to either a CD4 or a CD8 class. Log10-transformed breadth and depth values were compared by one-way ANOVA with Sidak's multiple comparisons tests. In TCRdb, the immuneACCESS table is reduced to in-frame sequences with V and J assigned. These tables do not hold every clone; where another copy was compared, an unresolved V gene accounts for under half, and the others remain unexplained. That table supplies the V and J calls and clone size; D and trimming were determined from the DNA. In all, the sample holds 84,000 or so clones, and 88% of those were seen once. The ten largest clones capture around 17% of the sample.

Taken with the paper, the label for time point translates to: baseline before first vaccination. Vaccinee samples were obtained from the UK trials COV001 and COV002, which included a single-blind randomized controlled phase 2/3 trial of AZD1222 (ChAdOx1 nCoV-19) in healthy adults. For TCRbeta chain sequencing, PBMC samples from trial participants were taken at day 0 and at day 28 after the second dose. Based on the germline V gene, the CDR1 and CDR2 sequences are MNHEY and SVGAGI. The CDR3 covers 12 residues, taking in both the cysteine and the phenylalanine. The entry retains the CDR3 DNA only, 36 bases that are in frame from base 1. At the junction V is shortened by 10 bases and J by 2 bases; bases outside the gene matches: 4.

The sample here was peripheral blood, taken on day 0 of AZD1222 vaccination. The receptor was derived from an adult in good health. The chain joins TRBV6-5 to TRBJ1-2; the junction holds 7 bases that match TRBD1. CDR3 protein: CATKGQNYGYTF. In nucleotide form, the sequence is TGTGCCACCAAGGGACAGAACTATGGCTACACCTTC.